The present T cell receptor (beta chain) was sequenced within a study of blood T cell repertoires in COVID-19. Germline V gives CDR1 LNHDA, CDR2 SQIVND (reference sequence). The CDR3 is 14 amino acids. V lost 8 bases, J lost 5 bases, and 11 bases stayed unmatched. Libraries were prepared by immunoSEQ multiplex PCR; TCRdb keeps only in-frame clonotypes and omits some of them. Of around 200,000 clones in the sample, around 87% were seen once. The receptor comes from a man in his sixties who had recovered from COVID-19. Specimen: peripheral blood. The chain joins TRBV19 to TRBJ2-7, with 8 bases that match TRBD1. The CDR3 DNA is TGTGCCAGTGGGCAGGGGGCCTCTTCTCACGAGCAGTACTTC. Its translation: CASGQGASSHEQYF.